The T cell receptor (beta chain) under discussion was sequenced for a study of shared clonotypes between healthy human individuals. Measured with immunoSEQ multiplex PCR; TCRdb has only the in-frame clones, and not every one. Of about 1.4 million clones listed, roughly 97% are singletons. The CDR3 totals 14 residues. Between the trimmed V and J ends, which lost 7 bases and 7 bases, there was a span of 20 bases. CDR1 and CDR2 (germline): SQVTM, ANQGSEA. The gene calls are TRBV29-1 and TRBJ2-1; no definite D call. The clonotype comes from a man aged 30-40 years in good health. The specimen sequenced was naive CD4+ T cells sorted from blood. Specified subset: CD45RA+ positively selected. DNA for the CDR3: TGCAGCGGACCTGTGCCCCCGGAAAGGAATGAGCAGTTCTTC. Its translation is CSGPVPPERNEQFF.